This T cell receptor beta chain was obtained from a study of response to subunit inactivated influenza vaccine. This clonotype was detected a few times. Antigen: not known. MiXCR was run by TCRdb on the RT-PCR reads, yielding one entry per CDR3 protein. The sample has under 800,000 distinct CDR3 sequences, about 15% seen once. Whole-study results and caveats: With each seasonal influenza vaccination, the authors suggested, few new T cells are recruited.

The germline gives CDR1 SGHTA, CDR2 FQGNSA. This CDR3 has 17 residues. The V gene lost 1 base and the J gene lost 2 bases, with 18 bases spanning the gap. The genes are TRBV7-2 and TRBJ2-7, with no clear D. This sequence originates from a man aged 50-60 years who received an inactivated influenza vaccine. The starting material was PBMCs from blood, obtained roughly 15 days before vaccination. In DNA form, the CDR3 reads TGTGCCAGCAGCTTAGGGTTGGCGGCAGCCCCAACCTACGAGCAGTACTTC. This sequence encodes CASSLGLAAAPTYEQYF.